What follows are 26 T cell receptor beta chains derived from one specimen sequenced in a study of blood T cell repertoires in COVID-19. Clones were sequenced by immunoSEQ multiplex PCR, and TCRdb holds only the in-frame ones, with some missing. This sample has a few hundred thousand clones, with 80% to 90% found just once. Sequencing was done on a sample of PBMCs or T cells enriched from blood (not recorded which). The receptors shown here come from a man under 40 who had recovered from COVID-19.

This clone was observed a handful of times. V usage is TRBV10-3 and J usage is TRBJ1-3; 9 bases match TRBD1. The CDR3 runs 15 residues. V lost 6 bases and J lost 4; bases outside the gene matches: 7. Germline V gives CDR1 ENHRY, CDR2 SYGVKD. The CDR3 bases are TGTGCCATCAGCGAAGGACAGGGGCAGGGAAACACCATATATTTT. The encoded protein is CAISEGQGQGNTIYF.

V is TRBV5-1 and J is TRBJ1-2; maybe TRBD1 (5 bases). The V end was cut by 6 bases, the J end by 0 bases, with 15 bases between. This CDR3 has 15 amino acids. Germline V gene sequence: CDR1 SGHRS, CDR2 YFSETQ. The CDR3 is CASTFQAGSNYGYTF. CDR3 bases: TGCGCCAGCACCTTCCAGGCAGGGTCTAACTATGGCTACACCTTC.

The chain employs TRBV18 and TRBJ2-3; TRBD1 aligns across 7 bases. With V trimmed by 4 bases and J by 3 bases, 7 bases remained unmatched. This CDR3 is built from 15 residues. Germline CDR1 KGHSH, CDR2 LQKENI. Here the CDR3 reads CASSRRQGKTDTQYF. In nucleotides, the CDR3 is TGTGCCAGCTCACGGAGACAGGGAAAAACAGATACGCAGTATTTT.

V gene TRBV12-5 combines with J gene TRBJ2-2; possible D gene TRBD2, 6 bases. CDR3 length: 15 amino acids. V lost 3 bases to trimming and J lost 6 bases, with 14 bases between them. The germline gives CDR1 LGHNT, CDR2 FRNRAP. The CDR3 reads CASGLQVGEAGELFF. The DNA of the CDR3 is TGTGCTAGTGGTTTACAGGTGGGGGAGGCCGGGGAGCTGTTTTTT.

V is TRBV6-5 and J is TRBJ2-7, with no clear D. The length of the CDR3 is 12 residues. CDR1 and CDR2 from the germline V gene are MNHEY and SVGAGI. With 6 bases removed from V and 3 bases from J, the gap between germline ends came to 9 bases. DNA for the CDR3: TGTGCCAGCAGCATCTCGGGCTACGAGCAGTACTTC. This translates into CASSISGYEQYF.

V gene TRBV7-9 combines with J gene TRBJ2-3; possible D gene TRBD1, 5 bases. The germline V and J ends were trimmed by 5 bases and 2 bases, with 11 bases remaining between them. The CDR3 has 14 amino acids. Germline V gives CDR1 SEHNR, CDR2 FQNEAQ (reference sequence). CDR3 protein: CASSQLDNTDTQYF. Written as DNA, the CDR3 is TGTGCCAGCAGCCAGCTGGACAACACAGATACGCAGTATTTT.

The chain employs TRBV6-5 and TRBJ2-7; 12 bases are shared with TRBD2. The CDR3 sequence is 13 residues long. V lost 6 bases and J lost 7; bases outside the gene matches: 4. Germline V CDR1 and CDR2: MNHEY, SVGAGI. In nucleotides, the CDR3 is TGTGCCAGCAGCCTAGCGGGGGGGCGTGAGCAGTACTTC. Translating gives CASSLAGGREQYF.

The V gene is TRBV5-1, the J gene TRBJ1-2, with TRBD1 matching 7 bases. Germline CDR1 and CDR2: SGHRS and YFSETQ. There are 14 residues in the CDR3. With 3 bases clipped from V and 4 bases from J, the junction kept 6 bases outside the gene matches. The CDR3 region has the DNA TGCGCCAGCAGCTCATCCGGGACAGCCTATGGCTACACCTTC. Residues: CASSSSGTAYGYTF. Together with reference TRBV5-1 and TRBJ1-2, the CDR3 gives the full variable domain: KAGVTQTPRYLIKTRGQQVTLSCSPISGHRSVSWYQQTPGQGLQFLFEYFSETQRNKGNFPGRFSGRQFSNSRSEMNVSTLELGDSALYLCASSSSGTAYGYTFGSGTRLTVV.

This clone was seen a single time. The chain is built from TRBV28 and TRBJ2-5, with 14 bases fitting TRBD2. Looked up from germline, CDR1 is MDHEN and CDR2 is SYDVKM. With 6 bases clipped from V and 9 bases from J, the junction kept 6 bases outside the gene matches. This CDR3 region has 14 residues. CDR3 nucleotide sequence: TGTGCCAGCAGAGCGGGACTAGCGGGGGTGGCCCAGTACTTC. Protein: CASRAGLAGVAQYF.

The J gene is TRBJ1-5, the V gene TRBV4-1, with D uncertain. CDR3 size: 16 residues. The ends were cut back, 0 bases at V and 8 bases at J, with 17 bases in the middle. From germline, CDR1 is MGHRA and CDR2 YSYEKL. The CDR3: CASSQDRRPLPEPQHF. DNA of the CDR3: TGCGCCAGCAGCCAAGATCGGCGGCCCCTTCCTGAGCCCCAGCATTTT.

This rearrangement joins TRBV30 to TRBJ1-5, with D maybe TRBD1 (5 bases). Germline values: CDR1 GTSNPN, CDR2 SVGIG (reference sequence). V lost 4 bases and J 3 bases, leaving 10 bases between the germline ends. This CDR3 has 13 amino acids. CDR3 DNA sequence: TGTGCCTGGAACCGGGACTACAATCAGCCCCAGCATTTT. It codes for CAWNRDYNQPQHF.

The CDR3 reads CASSLHRGANTGTQYF. In DNA form, the CDR3 reads TGTGCCAGCAGCCTCCACAGGGGGGCGAATACCGGGACCCAGTACTTC. This chain connects TRBV3-1 (or the pseudogene TRBV3-2) to TRBJ2-5; 8 bases are a match to TRBD1. V lost 4 bases, J lost 7 bases, and 14 bases stayed unmatched. CDR1 is LGHDT, CDR2 YNNKEL, per germline (reference sequence). The length of the CDR3 is 16 residues.

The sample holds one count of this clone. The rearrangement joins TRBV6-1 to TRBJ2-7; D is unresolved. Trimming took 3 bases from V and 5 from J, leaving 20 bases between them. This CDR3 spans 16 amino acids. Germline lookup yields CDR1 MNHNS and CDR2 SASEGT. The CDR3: CASSEAMTSDRHEQYF. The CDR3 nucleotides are TGTGCCAGCAGTGAGGCCATGACTTCCGATCGCCACGAGCAGTACTTC.

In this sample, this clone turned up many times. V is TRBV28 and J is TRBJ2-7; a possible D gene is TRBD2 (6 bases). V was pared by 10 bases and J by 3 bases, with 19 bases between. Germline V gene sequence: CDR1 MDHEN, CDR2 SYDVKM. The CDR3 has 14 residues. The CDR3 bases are TGTGCCACCACCCCTTACCGGGGGAACTACGAGCAGTACTTC. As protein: CATTPYRGNYEQYF.

The CDR3 loop reads CASSDRDLPLHF. For the CDR3, the DNA is TGTGCCAGCAGCGACAGGGACCTACCCCTCCACTTT. This chain connects TRBV6-5 to TRBJ1-6, with 7 bases matching TRBD1. The CDR3 is made up of 12 amino acids. The junction had 5 bases not matched to a gene; V was cut back by 6 bases and J by 12 bases. In germline, CDR1 is MNHEY, CDR2 SVGAGI.

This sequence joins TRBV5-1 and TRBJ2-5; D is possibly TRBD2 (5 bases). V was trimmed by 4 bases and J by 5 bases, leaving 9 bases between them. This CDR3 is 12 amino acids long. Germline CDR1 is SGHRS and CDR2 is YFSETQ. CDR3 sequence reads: CASSVLGETQYF. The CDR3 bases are TGCGCCAGCAGCGTACTAGGGGAGACCCAGTACTTC. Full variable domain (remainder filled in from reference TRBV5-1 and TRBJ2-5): KAGVTQTPRYLIKTRGQQVTLSCSPISGHRSVSWYQQTPGQGLQFLFEYFSETQRNKGNFPGRFSGRQFSNSRSEMNVSTLELGDSALYLCASSVLGETQYFGPGTRLLVL.

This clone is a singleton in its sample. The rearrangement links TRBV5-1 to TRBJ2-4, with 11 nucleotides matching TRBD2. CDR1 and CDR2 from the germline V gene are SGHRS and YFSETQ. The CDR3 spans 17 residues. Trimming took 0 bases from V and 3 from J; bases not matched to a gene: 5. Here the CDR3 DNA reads TGCGCCAGCAGCTTGGGCTCCGGGACTAGCGGCAAAAACATTCAGTACTTC. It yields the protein CASSLGSGTSGKNIQYF.

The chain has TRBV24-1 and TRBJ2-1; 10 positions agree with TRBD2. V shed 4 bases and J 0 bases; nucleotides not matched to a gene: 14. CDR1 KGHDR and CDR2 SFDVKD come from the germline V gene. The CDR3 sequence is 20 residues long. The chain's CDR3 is CATSDYRGASGSTSYNEQFF. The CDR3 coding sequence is TGTGCCACCAGTGACTACCGCGGAGCTAGCGGGAGTACCTCCTACAATGAGCAGTTCTTC.

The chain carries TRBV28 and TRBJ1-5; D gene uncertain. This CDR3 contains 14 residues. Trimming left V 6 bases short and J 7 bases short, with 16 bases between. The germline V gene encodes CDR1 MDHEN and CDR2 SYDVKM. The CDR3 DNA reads TGTGCCAGCAGGGACGGGGAGGGAGAACAGCCCCAGCATTTT. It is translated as CASRDGEGEQPQHF.

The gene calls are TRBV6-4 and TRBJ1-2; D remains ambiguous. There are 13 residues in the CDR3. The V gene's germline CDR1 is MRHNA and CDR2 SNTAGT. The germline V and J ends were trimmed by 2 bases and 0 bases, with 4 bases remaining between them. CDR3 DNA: TGTGCCAGCAGTGACGCGGCTAACTATGGCTACACCTTC. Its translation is CASSDAANYGYTF.

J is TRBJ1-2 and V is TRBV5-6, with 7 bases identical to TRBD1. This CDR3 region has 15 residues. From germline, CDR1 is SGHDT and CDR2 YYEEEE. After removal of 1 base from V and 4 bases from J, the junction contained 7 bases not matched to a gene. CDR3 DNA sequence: TGTGCCAGCAGCTTGCTGGACAGGCGGTTCTATGGCTACACCTTC. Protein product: CASSLLDRRFYGYTF. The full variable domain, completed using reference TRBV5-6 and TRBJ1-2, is DAGVTQSPTHLIKTRGQQVTLRCSPKSGHDTVSWYQQALGQGPQFIFQYYEEEERQRGNFPDRFSGHQFPNYSSELNVNALLLGDSALYLCASSLLDRRFYGYTFGSGTRLTVV.

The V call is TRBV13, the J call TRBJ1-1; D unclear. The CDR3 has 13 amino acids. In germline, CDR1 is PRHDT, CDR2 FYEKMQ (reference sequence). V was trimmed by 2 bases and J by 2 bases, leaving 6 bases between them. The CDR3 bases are TGTGCCAGCAGCTTATGGCCTAACACTGAAGCTTTCTTT. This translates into CASSLWPNTEAFF.

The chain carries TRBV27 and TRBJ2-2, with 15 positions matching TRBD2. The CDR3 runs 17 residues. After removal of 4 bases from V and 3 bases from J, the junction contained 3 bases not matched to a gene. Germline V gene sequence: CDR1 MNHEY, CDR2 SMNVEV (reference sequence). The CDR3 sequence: CASSSWTSGGDTGELFF. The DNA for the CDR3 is TGTGCCAGCAGTTCGTGGACTAGCGGGGGGGACACCGGGGAGCTGTTTTTT.

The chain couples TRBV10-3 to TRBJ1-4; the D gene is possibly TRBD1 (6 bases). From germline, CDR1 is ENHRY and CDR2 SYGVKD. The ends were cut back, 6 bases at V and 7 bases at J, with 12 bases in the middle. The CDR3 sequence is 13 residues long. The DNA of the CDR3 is TGTGCCATCAGAGATGGACAGTTTGAAAAACTGTTTTTT. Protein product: CAIRDGQFEKLFF.

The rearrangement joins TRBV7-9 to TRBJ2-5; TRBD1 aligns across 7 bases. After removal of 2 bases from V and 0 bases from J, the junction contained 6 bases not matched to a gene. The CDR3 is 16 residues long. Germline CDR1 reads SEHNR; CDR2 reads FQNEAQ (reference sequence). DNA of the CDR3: TGTGCCAGCAGCTTATCCAGGGGGTCTGACCAAGAGACCCAGTACTTC. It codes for CASSLSRGSDQETQYF.

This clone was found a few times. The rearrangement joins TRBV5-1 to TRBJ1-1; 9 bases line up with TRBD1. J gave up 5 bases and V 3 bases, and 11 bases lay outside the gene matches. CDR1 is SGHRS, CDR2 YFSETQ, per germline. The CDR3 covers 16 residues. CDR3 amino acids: CASSYIQGAPSTEAFF. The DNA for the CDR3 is TGCGCCAGCAGCTACATACAGGGGGCGCCGAGTACTGAAGCTTTCTTT.